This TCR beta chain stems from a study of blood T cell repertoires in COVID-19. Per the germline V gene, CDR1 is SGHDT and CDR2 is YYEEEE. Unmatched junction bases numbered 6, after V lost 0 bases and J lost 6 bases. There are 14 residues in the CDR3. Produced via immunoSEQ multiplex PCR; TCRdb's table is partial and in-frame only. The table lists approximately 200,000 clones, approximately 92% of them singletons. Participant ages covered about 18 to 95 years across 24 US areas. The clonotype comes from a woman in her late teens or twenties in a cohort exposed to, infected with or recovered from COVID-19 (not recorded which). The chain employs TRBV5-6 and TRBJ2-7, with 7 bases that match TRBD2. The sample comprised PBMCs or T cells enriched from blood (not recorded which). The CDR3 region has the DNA TGTGCCAGCAGCTTGGGAGGGAGGGTTATCGAGCAGTACTTC. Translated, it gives CASSLGGRVIEQYF.